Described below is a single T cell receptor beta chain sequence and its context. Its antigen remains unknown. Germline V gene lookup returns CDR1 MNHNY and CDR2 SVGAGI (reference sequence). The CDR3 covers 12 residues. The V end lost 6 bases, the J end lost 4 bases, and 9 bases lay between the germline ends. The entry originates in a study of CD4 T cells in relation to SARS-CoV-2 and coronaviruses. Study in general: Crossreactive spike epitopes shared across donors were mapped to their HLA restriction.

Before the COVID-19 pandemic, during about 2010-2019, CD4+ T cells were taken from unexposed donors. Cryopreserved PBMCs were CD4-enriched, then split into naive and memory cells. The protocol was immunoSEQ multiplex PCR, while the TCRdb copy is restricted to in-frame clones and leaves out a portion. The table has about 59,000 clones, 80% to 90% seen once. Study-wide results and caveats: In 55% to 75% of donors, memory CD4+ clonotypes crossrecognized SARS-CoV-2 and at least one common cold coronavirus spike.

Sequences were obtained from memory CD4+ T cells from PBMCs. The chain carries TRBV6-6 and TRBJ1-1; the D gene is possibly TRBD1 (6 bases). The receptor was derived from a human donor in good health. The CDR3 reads CASSRDTTEAFF. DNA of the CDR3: TGTGCCAGCAGCAGGGACACCACTGAAGCTTTCTTT.